This T cell receptor (beta chain) was identified during a study of blood T cell repertoires in COVID-19. Study-level information: From T cells, B-cell-depleted T cells, or PBMCs came the material, which was cDNA or gDNA.

Germline trimming cut 2 bases from V and 4 bases from J; bases unmatched to any gene: 4. The CDR3 extends over 14 amino acids. The germline CDR1 and CDR2 sequences are SNHLY and FYNNEI. Assignments of participants to cohorts depended upon their own reported clinical history. Assay: immunoSEQ multiplex PCR; the TCRdb copy retains only in-frame clones and omits some. The sample holds around 330,000 clones, roughly 85% seen once. Sequencing was done on a sample of PBMCs or T cells enriched from blood (not recorded which). The TCR was taken from a woman aged 25 to 39 who had been exposed to COVID-19. The rearrangement links TRBV2 to TRBJ1-2; 7 nucleotides agree with TRBD1. Written as DNA, the CDR3 is TGTGCCAGCAGTGAAACACAGGGGATCTATGGCTACACCTTC. Residues: CASSETQGIYGYTF.